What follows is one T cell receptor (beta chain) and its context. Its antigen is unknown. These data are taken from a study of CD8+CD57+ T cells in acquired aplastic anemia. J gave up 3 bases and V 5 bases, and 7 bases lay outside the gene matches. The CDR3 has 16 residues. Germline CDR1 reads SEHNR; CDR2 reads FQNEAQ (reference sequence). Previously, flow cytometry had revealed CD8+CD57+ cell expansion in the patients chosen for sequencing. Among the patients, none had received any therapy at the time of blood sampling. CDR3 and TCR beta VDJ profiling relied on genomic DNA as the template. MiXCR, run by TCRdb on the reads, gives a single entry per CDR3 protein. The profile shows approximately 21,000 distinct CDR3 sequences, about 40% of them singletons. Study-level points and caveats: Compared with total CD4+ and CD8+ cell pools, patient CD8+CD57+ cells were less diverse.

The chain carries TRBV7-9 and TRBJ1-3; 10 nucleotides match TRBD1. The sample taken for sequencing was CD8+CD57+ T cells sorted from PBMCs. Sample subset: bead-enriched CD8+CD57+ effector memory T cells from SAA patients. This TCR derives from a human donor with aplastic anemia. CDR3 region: CASSALDRGVGNTIYF. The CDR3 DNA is TGTGCCAGCAGCGCTTTGGACAGGGGGGTTGGAAACACCATATATTTT. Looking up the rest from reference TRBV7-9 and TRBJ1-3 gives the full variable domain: DTGVSQNPRHKITKRGQNVTFRCDPISEHNRLYWYRQTLGQGPEFLTYFQNEAQLEKSRLLSDRFSAERPKGSFSTLEIQRTEQGDSAMYLCASSALDRGVGNTIYFGEGSWLTVV.